This TCR beta chain emerged from a study of blood T cell repertoires in COVID-19 (dated by TCRdb to the early 2020s). Background on the whole study: Collaborator samples came from the United States, Italy and Spain and covered acute and convalescent phases of COVID-19. Where available, HLA class I and class II types were taken from metadata supplied by the sample provider and were not determined by assay-based typing. Deeply sampled blood TCRbeta repertoires from subjects exposed to, actively infected with, or recovered from COVID-19 were included in the dataset. The samples were drawn from two sources: the first 160 participants of the ongoing ImmuneRACE study, and fewer than 1,500 subjects contributed by 6 global collaborators. Nearly every sample came with metadata listing a de-identified subject ID, COVID-19 status, age in years and sex. A freely available public database, intended as a resource for researchers studying the immune response to SARS-CoV-2, is where the repertoires were released. The prospective study material was composed of cDNA or gDNA derived from T cells, B-cell-depleted T cells, or PBMCs. Study-level results and caveats: Clinical and demographic metadata were provided uncurated, with the amount varying by source and participant.

TCRbeta CDR3 regions were amplified from genomic DNA using the immunoSEQ Assay, a bias-controlled multiplex PCR. The original methods were these. The number of nucleated cells in each sample was estimated by amplification of reference gene primers within the assay. Sequence reads were collapsed and filtered to measure the absolute abundance of every unique TCRbeta CDR3 rearrangement. For each sample, productive Simpson clonality was calculated as the square root of Simpson's diversity index across productive rearrangements. TCRdb took over this immuneACCESS table, retaining in-frame rearrangements with V and J assigned. Such tables are incomplete; in checked studies, under half of the missing clones stem from an unresolved V gene, and the remainder is unexplained. From that table come the V and J calls and clone size; the DNA was used to work out D and trimming. In all, the sample holds about 220,000 clones, and approximately 85% of those were seen once. The top ten clones comprise 5.2% of the sample.

At one collaborating source in Seattle, patients were enrolled during active infection and were followed longitudinally through the course of disease. Whole blood was collected in K2EDTA tubes by collaborating institutions according to the institutions' own protocols. For TCRbeta analysis, collaborators shipped samples in one of three forms: frozen whole blood, isolated PBMCs, or DNA extracted from either of those sample types. Details on this clone: Its antigen is unknown. Per-base qualities were not stored, and no clone one base away is much larger.

This clonotype originated in a woman in her 70s with COVID-19, enrolled during active disease. The sample comprised peripheral blood.

The sequenced DNA is TGTGCCAGCAGAGACCGGACAGGGGGCTATCAGCCCCAGCATTTT. Its coded protein is CASRDRTGGYQPQHF. This receptor chain uses TRBV28 and TRBJ1-5, and TRBD1 matches 11 of the central bases. V is trimmed back by 6 bases and J by 5 bases, and the junction contains 6 bases that no gene match accounts for. CDR1 and CDR2 are drawn from the germline V gene: MDHEN, SYDVKM. Reading from cysteine to phenylalanine, the CDR3 counts 15 amino acids. Just the 45-base CDR3 DNA is kept, in frame starting at base 1.